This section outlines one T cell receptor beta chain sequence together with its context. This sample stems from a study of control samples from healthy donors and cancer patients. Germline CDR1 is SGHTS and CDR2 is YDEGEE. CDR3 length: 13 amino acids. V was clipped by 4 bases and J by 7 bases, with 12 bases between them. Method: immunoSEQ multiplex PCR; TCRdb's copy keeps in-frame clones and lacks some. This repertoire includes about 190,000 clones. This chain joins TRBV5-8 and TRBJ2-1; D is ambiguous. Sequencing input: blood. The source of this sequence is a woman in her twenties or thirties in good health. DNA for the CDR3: TGTGCCAGCAGCCTCGCCACTTGGAATGAGCAGTTCTTC. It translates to CASSLATWNEQFF.